These T cell receptor beta chains were read from a single sample in a study of blood T cell repertoires in COVID-19. The protocol was immunoSEQ multiplex PCR, while the TCRdb copy is restricted to in-frame clones and leaves out a portion. The sample carries 90,000 or so clones, 65% to 90% recorded once. Sequenced input: peripheral blood. The source of these receptors is an elderly man with active or convalescent COVID-19. CDR3s include the opening cysteine and the closing phenylalanine or tryptophan. The order of the fields is CDR3 length, J gene, clone size, D gene, V gene, CDR3 DNA, CDR3 protein. The D gene is left open where the match is weak. Size is stated for part of the rows, as once, few or many counts, or as a class when the clone is expanded.

16,TRBJ1-5,-,-,TRBV15,TGTGCCACCAGCCCCCGTAACCGGGGGGCATTTCGGCCCCAGCATTTT,CATSPRNRGAFRPQHF
15,TRBJ1-5,-,-,TRBV6-5,TGTGCCAGCGCTGCAGGGGATTCTAACAATCAGCCCCAGCATTTT,CASAAGDSNNQPQHF
17,TRBJ1-5,-,TRBD1,TRBV15,TGTGCCACGAATCGACTCGGACAGGCCGGAGCAAATCAGCCCCAGCATTTT,CATNRLGQAGANQPQHF
11,TRBJ2-1,few,TRBD2,TRBV29-1,TGCAGCGGCGGGCGGGGGGATGAGCAGTTCTTC,CSGGRGDEQFF
12,TRBJ1-1,once,-,TRBV7-2,TGTGCCAGCAGCTTAGGACTCACTGAAGCTTTCTTT,CASSLGLTEAFF
15,TRBJ1-4,few,-,TRBV6-1,TGTGCCAGCAGTGAAGCGAGCAGGGGTTTAGAAAAACTGTTTTTT,CASSEASRGLEKLFF
15,TRBJ2-5,-,-,TRBV18,TGTGCCAGCTCACAAGGCGGAGGGAAGAAAGAGACCCAGTACTTC,CASSQGGGKKETQYF
17,TRBJ2-5,-,TRBD1,TRBV10-3,TGTGCCATCAGTGAGCCTCTGGGACAGGCAGTGGGAGAGACCCAGTACTTC,CAISEPLGQAVGETQYF
14,TRBJ1-1,-,-,TRBV11-2,TGTGCCAGCAGCTTAGAACCAGAAAACACTGAAGCTTTCTTT,CASSLEPENTEAFF
14,TRBJ1-2,-,TRBD1,TRBV28,TGTGCCAGCAGTTTAATACAGGGGGCGGTGGGCTACACCTTC,CASSLIQGAVGYTF
17,TRBJ2-3,-,-,TRBV10-1,TGCGCCAGCAGTGAGTCGCCGGCAGGGTCCAACACAGATACGCAGTATTTT,CASSESPAGSNTDTQYF
15,TRBJ2-5,once,TRBD1,TRBV7-9,TGTGCCAGCAGCCCAGAGTGGGACAGGGGAGAGACCCAGTACTTC,CASSPEWDRGETQYF
14,TRBJ2-5,-,TRBD2,TRBV3-1/TRBV3-2,TGTGCCAGCAGCCAAGGTGGGAGGGCCAAGACCCAGTACTTC,CASSQGGRAKTQYF
11,TRBJ2-1,-,TRBD2,TRBV7-6,TGTGCCAGCAGCGGGGGGACTACGCAGTTCTTC,CASSGGTTQFF
16,TRBJ2-6,-,-,TRBV14,TGTGCCAGCAGCCAAGATTCGTACTCTGGGGCCAACGTCCTGACTTTC,CASSQDSYSGANVLTF
14,TRBJ1-1,-,-,TRBV19,TGTGCCAGTAGTGGGGGGGCCGCGGCCACTGAAGCTTTCTTT,CASSGGAAATEAFF
11,TRBJ1-1,-,-,TRBV28,TGTGCCACCTCGGTGAACACTGAAGCTTTCTTT,CATSVNTEAFF
16,TRBJ1-4,few,-,TRBV11-2,TGTGCCAGCAGCGGAAGTCGGACACTTGAGAATGAAAAACTGTTTTTT,CASSGSRTLENEKLFF
16,TRBJ1-6,-,-,TRBV6-5,TGTGCCAGCAGTTACTTTACCACGTCGGGGTATTCACCCCTCCACTTT,CASSYFTTSGYSPLHF
14,TRBJ1-1,-,-,TRBV2,TGTGCCAGCAGTCGGGACAAGATTGACACTGAAGCTTTCTTT,CASSRDKIDTEAFF
15,TRBJ2-5,once,TRBD1,TRBV9,TGTGCCAGCAGCGCAGGGGACAGGGGGCATGAGACCCAGTACTTC,CASSAGDRGHETQYF
14,TRBJ2-1,once,TRBD1,TRBV18,TGTGCCAGCTCACCTATACAGGGGGCAGATGAGCAGTTCTTC,CASSPIQGADEQFF
18,TRBJ2-1,-,TRBD2,TRBV19,TGTGCCAGTAGTATCGAGCAGATAGCGGGAGGTTCGTACAATGAGCAGTTCTTC,CASSIEQIAGGSYNEQFF
16,TRBJ1-6,-,TRBD1,TRBV7-2,TGTGCCAGCAGCGCCCGGACAGGGAAGATTAATTCACCCCTCCACTTT,CASSARTGKINSPLHF
15,TRBJ2-3,-,TRBD2,TRBV27,TGTGCCAGCAGTGTAGCGGGAGTCTCTCCAAATACGCAGTATTTT,CASSVAGVSPNTQYF
16,TRBJ2-1,once,TRBD2,TRBV9,TGTGCCAGCAGCGTAGCTGGGAGGGGCTCCTACAATGAGCAGTTCTTC,CASSVAGRGSYNEQFF
20,TRBJ2-1,-,-,TRBV3-1/TRBV3-2,TGTGCCAGCAGCCAAGAAGTGGCGGGGAGGTTATCGACCAGTAACAATGAGCAGTTCTTC,CASSQEVAGRLSTSNNEQFF
12,TRBJ2-1,-,-,TRBV9,TGTGCCAGCAGCCGATTTGGGGGGAAGCAGTTCTTC,CASSRFGGKQFF
13,TRBJ1-2,-,TRBD1,TRBV5-1,TGCGCCAGCAGCCCGGGACAGGGGCATGGCTACACCTTC,CASSPGQGHGYTF
14,TRBJ1-1,-,TRBD1,TRBV5-1,TGCGCCAGCAGCACACAGGGGGTGAACACTGAAGCTTTCTTT,CASSTQGVNTEAFF
13,TRBJ2-7,-,TRBD1,TRBV11-1,TGTGCCAGCAGCACGACAGGGGCCTACGAGCAGTACTTC,CASSTTGAYEQYF
13,TRBJ2-3,-,-,TRBV14,TGTGCCAGCAGCTCCGGGTCCTTGGGTACGCAGTATTTT,CASSSGSLGTQYF
13,TRBJ1-1,-,-,TRBV28,TGTGCCAGCAGTTTACCTGTGAACACTGAAGCTTTCTTT,CASSLPVNTEAFF
13,TRBJ2-1,-,-,TRBV6-5,TGTGCCAGCAGTTACGGGCCCTACAATGAGCAGTTCTTC,CASSYGPYNEQFF
16,TRBJ1-2,-,TRBD1,TRBV5-8,TGTGCCAGCAGCTTGGCCGGGACAGGGGGCGTCTATGGCTACACCTTC,CASSLAGTGGVYGYTF
19,TRBJ1-6,-,-,TRBV7-9,TGTGCCAGCAGCTTAGGGGTTTCTTTGGAGGACCCCTATAATTCACCCCTCCACTTT,CASSLGVSLEDPYNSPLHF
15,TRBJ2-3,-,-,TRBV30,TGTGCCTGGAGTGGTTTGGGGAGTAGGGCAGATACGCAGTATTTT,CAWSGLGSRADTQYF
16,TRBJ2-7,-,-,TRBV10-3,TGTGCCATCAGCGGTCCCGCTGACAGGACCCGCTACGAGCAGTACTTC,CAISGPADRTRYEQYF
15,TRBJ2-7,once,-,TRBV28,TGTGCCAGCAGTTTCATGGGGGACTCAACCGACGAGCAGTACTTC,CASSFMGDSTDEQYF
14,TRBJ2-7,-,TRBD1,TRBV2,TGTGCCAGTCTATTCAGGGGGAGCTCCTACGAGCAGTACTTC,CASLFRGSSYEQYF
14,TRBJ1-3,-,-,TRBV6-2/TRBV6-3,TGTGCCAGCAGCTATGGAGGATCTGGAAACACCATATATTTT,CASSYGGSGNTIYF
14,TRBJ2-5,-,TRBD2,TRBV11-2,TGTGCCAGCAGTTCGGGGGGTTTGCGGGAGACCCAGTACTTC,CASSSGGLRETQYF
15,TRBJ2-5,-,-,TRBV18,TGTGCCAGCTCACCACCCGGGCGGGTCGCAGAGACCCAGTACTTC,CASSPPGRVAETQYF